Below, 20 T cell receptor beta chains from the same sample are listed, as sequenced in a study of shared clonotypes between healthy human individuals. Assay: immunoSEQ multiplex PCR; the TCRdb copy retains only in-frame clones and omits some. The sample has about 490,000 clones, approximately 80% seen once. Sequencing was done on a sample of PBMCs. These receptors all stem from a woman aged 35 to 49 in good health. Some clones in this sample may be carry-over from other donors' samples.

The chain has TRBV30 and TRBJ1-1; D not certain. Germline V gene lookup returns CDR1 GTSNPN and CDR2 SVGIG (reference sequence). This CDR3 is built from 13 residues. Trimming stripped 2 bases from V and 0 bases from J, with 7 bases between. DNA for the CDR3: TGTGCCTGGAGTCTGGGCATGAACACTGAAGCTTTCTTT. Translation: CAWSLGMNTEAFF.

The rearrangement links TRBV30 to TRBJ1-2; D is uncertain. The CDR3 has 13 amino acids. The germline V gene encodes CDR1 GTSNPN and CDR2 SVGIG (reference sequence). The germline V and J ends were trimmed by 3 bases and 5 bases, with 13 bases remaining between them. The CDR3 DNA is TGTGCCTGGAGAGGCGGTTCCGTGTATGGCTACACCTTC. Translated, it gives CAWRGGSVYGYTF.

The chain uses TRBV10-3 and TRBJ2-3; 14 nucleotides align to TRBD2. The length of the CDR3 is 17 residues. CDR1 is ENHRY and CDR2 is SYGVKD in the germline V gene. The trim removed 2 bases at V and 0 bases at J, leaving 1 base unmatched. CDR3 sequence reads: CAISEGTSGRSTDTQYF. Written as DNA, the CDR3 is TGTGCCATCAGTGAGGGGACTAGCGGGAGAAGCACAGATACGCAGTATTTT.

This clone was recorded only once. This chain links TRBV5-1 with TRBJ2-2, with a tentative D call TRBD1 (5 bases). The CDR3 covers 15 residues. From germline, CDR1 is SGHRS and CDR2 YFSETQ. Trimming cost V 1 base and J 1 base, with 8 bases left between them. CDR3 sequence reads: CASSLLQVNTGELFF. In nucleotides, the CDR3 is TGCGCCAGCAGCTTGTTACAGGTGAACACCGGGGAGCTGTTTTTT.

The V call is TRBV11-3, the J call TRBJ2-1, with 10 bases identical to TRBD2. V dropped 5 bases and J dropped 2; count of bases not matched to a gene: 6. CDR3 length equals 16 residues. Germline values: CDR1 SGHNT, CDR2 YENEEA. The CDR3 reads CASSPRTSGTYNEQFF. The CDR3 DNA reads as TGTGCCAGCAGCCCCCGAACTAGCGGGACCTACAATGAGCAGTTCTTC.

At least ten counts were recorded for this clone. Sequence at one end of the junction differs from germline and may be a read error. The same CDR3 also results from other DNA sequences found in this sample. The chain has TRBV7-7 and TRBJ2-1; 10 bases line up with TRBD2. CDR3 length equals 15 residues. Germline V CDR1 and CDR2: SSHAT, FNYEAQ (reference sequence). The CDR3 nucleotides read TGTGCTAGCAGCCCGGGACTAGCGACACACAATGAGCAGTTCTTC. Its protein product is CASSPGLATHNEQFF.

This chain connects TRBV9 to TRBJ1-6, with D perhaps matching TRBD1 (5 bases). CDR3 length equals 13 residues. The germline gives CDR1 SGDLS, CDR2 YYNGEE. Trimming took 4 bases from V and 8 from J, leaving 10 bases between them. Here the CDR3 reads CASSQWGDSPLHF. The CDR3 nucleotides read TGTGCCAGCAGCCAGTGGGGGGATTCACCCCTCCACTTT.

This clone has at least ten counts. This chain joins TRBV29-1 and TRBJ2-3; a possible D gene is TRBD2 (5 bases). There are 13 residues in the CDR3. V was clipped by 7 bases and J by 0 bases, with 11 bases between them. CDR1 is SQVTM, CDR2 ANQGSEA, per germline. The CDR3 reads CSASGPSTDTQYF. The CDR3 nucleotides are TGCAGCGCCAGCGGACCGAGCACAGATACGCAGTATTTT.

The chain combines TRBV15 with TRBJ1-2; 7 bases map to TRBD1. V was clipped by 0 bases and J by 3 bases; unmatched bases: 7. CDR1 and CDR2 (germline): LNHNV, YYDKDF (reference sequence). The CDR3 runs 16 residues. This CDR3 is CATSRDRGRGDYGYTF. The CDR3 coding sequence is TGTGCCACCAGCAGAGATAGGGGCAGGGGGGACTATGGCTACACCTTC.

This rearrangement joins TRBV6-1 to TRBJ1-5; D gene uncertain. The CDR3 spans 12 residues. Trimming removed 7 bases at V and 7 bases at J, with 11 bases between. Germline loops: CDR1 MNHNS, CDR2 SASEGT. The CDR3 DNA follows: TGTGCCAGCACCCGGGAACCACAGCCCCAGCATTTT. This codes for CASTREPQPQHF.

The CDR3 DNA reads TGTGCCATCAGTACCGGGACAGGGGGCACCGGGGAGCTGTTTTTT. Translating it yields CAISTGTGGTGELFF. The rearrangement uses TRBV10-3 and TRBJ2-2; TRBD1 agrees at 11 bases. Germline V gene data show CDR1 as ENHRY and CDR2 as SYGVKD. The V segment lost 5 bases and the J segment 4 bases; nucleotides outside the gene matches: 3. CDR3 length equals 15 residues.

The CDR3 reads CASRLDLGSNEQFF. CDR3 coding DNA: TGTGCCAGTCGACTAGACTTGGGTAGCAATGAGCAGTTCTTC. The V call is TRBV2, the J call TRBJ2-1; tentative D call: TRBD2 (6 bases). Germline CDR1 is SNHLY and CDR2 is FYNNEI. This CDR3 is built from 14 residues. V lost 9 bases and J lost 6, with 18 bases in between.

The chain carries TRBV18 and TRBJ2-3; 11 nucleotides line up with TRBD1. Germline V gives CDR1 KGHSH, CDR2 LQKENI. Trimming cost V 3 bases and J 4 bases; bases outside gene matches: 3. The CDR3 covers 15 residues. The CDR3 spells CASSPTGQGADTQYF. DNA for the CDR3: TGTGCCAGCTCACCTACGGGACAGGGGGCAGATACGCAGTATTTT.

The chain combines TRBV10-2 with TRBJ2-7, with no clear D. V was trimmed by 0 bases and J by 4 bases, leaving 10 bases between them. CDR1 is WSHSY and CDR2 is SAAADI in the germline V gene. This CDR3 is built from 14 residues. The CDR3 reads CASSESGREYEQYF. For the CDR3, the DNA is TGCGCCAGCAGTGAGTCGGGTAGGGAATACGAGCAGTACTTC.

Of note for this clone: The junction shows a germline mismatch at one end, possibly a read error. V and J are TRBV5-1 and TRBJ1-6, with D tentatively TRBD1 (6 bases). The CDR3 has 16 residues. Per germline, CDR1 SGHRS and CDR2 YFSETQ. CDR3 region: CASSLTGTPNNSPHHF. The CDR3 nucleotides read TGCGCCAGCAGCCTCACCGGGACACCAAATAATTCACCCCACCACTTT.

V usage is TRBV19 and J usage is TRBJ1-2; a possible D gene is TRBD1 (6 bases). V dropped 10 bases and J dropped 0 bases, with 12 bases sitting between them. This CDR3 is 13 amino acids long. CDR1 is LNHDA and CDR2 is SQIVND in the germline V gene (reference sequence). The CDR3 spells CATQGTANYGYTF. The CDR3 nucleotides are TGTGCCACCCAGGGGACGGCTAACTATGGCTACACCTTC.

The J gene is TRBJ2-5, the V gene TRBV11-3; a weak D match, TRBD1 (5 bases). Germline V gene data show CDR1 as SGHNT and CDR2 as YENEEA. Trimming removed 2 bases at V and 5 bases at J, with 9 bases between. The CDR3 is 13 residues long. CDR3 loop: CASSLNSGETQYF. The CDR3 coding sequence is TGTGCCAGCAGCTTAAACTCAGGGGAGACCCAGTACTTC.

The chain links TRBV7-9 to TRBJ2-1; D perhaps matches TRBD2 (5 bases). The CDR3 runs 12 residues. The germline gives CDR1 SEHNR, CDR2 FQNEAQ (reference sequence). With 3 bases removed from V and 12 bases from J, the gap between germline ends came to 12 bases. The CDR3 sequence is CASSFLDEGQFF. As DNA, the CDR3 is TGTGCCAGCAGCTTTCTGGACGAGGGGCAGTTCTTC.

This clone was seen repeatedly, ten times or more. The genes are TRBV29-1 and TRBJ1-3; the D is unclear. The length of the CDR3 is 15 residues. Trimming shortened V by 0 bases and J by 1 base, and 10 bases separated the two germline ends. In germline, CDR1 is SQVTM, CDR2 ANQGSEA. The CDR3 loop reads CSVEDGSISGNTIYF. The CDR3 DNA sequence: TGCAGCGTTGAAGATGGATCGATTTCTGGAAACACCATATATTTT.

As for this clone: One junction end does not reproduce the germline sequence, and a read error may be involved. V is TRBV30 and J is TRBJ1-4; D unresolved. The CDR3 has 16 amino acids. CDR1 is GTSNPN, CDR2 SVGIG, per germline (reference sequence). The CDR3 reads CAWSVAAHATNEKLSF. The DNA of the CDR3 is TGTGCCTGGAGTGTAGCTGCCCACGCAACTAATGAAAAACTGTCTTTT.